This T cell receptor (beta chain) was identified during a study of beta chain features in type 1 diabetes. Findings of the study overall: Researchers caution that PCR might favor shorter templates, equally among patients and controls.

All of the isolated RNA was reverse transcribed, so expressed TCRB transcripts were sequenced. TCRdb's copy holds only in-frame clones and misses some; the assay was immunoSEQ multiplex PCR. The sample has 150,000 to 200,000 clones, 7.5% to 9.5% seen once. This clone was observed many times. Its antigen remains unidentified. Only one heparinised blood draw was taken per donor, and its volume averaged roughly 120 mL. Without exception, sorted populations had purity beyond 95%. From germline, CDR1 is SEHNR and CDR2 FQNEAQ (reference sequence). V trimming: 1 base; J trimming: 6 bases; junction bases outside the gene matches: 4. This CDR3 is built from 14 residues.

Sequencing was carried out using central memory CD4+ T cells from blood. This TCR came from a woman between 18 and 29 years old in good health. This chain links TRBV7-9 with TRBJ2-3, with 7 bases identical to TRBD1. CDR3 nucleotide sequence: TGTGCCAGCAGCTTAGAGACAGGGACCGATACGCAGTATTTT. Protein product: CASSLETGTDTQYF.